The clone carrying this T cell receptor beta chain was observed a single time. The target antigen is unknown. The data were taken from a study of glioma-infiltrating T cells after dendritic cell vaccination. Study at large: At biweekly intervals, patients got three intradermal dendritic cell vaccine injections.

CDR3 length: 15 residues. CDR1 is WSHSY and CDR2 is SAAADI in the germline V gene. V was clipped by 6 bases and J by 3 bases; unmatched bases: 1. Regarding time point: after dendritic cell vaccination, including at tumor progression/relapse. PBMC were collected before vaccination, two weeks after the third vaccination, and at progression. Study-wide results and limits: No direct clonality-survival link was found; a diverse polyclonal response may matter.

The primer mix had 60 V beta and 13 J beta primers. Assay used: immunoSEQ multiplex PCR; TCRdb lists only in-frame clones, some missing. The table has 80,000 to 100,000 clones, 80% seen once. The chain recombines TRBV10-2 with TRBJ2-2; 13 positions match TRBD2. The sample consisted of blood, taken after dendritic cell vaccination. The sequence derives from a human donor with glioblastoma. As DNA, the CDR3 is TGCGCCAGCAGGGGGACTAGCGGGGACACCGGGGAGCTGTTTTTT. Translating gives CASRGTSGDTGELFF.